This T cell receptor beta chain came from a study of vaccination effects on CD4 cells after COVID-19. Study background: Antigen-specific CD4+ T cells were first expanded with viral peptide pools by the ViraFEST assay and only then sequenced. All participants had two doses of either the BNT162b2 or mRNA-1273 vaccine.

Libraries were prepared by immunoSEQ multiplex PCR; TCRdb keeps only in-frame clonotypes and omits some of them. The sample carries 70,000 or so clones, 77% recorded once. For this clone: What it binds is unknown.

When about ten days of culture had elapsed, CD4+ T cells were isolated. The study found no prior SARS-CoV-2 infection in the vaccine recipients, who tested negative for nucleocapsid antibodies. V dropped 1 base and J dropped 8 bases, with 11 bases sitting between them. The CDR3 covers 14 residues. From germline, CDR1 is SGHTA and CDR2 FQGNSA. Sequencing used CD4+ T cells from PBMCs cultured without peptide, obtained before COVID-19 vaccination. J is TRBJ1-4 and V is TRBV7-2; no firm D call. This receptor was obtained from a human donor who received a COVID-19 vaccine. The CDR3 DNA is TGTGCCAGCAGCTTAGTCCACAGTAGGGAAAAACTGTTTTTT. Its translation: CASSLVHSREKLFF.